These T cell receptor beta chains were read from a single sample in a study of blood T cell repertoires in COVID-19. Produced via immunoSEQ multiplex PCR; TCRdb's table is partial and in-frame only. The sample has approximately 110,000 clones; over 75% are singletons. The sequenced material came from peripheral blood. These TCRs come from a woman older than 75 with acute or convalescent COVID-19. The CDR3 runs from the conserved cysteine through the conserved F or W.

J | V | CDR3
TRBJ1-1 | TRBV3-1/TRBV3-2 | CASSQGVPNTEAFF
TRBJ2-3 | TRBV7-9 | CASSLTRAYTDTQYF
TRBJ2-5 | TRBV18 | CASSPSVLQGDQETQYF
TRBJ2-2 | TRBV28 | CASSLGASGGTGELFF
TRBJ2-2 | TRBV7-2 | CASSLNYFNTGELFF
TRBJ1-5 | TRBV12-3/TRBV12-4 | CASSSDRGEPQHF
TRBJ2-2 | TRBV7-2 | CASSRGTGDGGELFF
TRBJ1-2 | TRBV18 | CASSVGQGSNYGYTF
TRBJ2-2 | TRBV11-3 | CASSGGGGPNTGELFF
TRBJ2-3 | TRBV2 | CASSLRSRGSLGASDTQYF
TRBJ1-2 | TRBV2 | CASSYRTGGRGYTF
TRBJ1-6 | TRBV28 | CASRGVSPLHF
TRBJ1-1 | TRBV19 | CASSNRDGGNTEAFF
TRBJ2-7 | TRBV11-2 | CASSPSGGESSYEQYF
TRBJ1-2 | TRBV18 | CASSPRRGHGYTF
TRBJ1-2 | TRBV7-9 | CASTIDHPIYGYTF
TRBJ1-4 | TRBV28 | CASSLGTGGGEKLFF
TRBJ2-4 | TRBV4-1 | CASSQEDRAINIQYF
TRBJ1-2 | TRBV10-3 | CATTPTGFGYTF
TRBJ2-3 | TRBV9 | CASSTAAGGITDTQYF
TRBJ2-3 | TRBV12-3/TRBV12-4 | CASSGGTRDTQYF
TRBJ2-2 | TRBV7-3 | CASSPPPGGPNGELFF
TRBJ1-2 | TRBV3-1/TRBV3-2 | CASSQGQGAAGYTF
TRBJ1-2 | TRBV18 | CASSSDRDSNYGYTF
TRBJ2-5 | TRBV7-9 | CASSPSSSEETQYF
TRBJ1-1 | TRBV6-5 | CASSYSQNTEAFF
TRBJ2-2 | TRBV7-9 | CASSLASGVTGELFF
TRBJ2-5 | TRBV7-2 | CASSSHQGAAGETQYF
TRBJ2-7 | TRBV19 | CASSTAGTGTYEQYF